One and the same sample provided the 2 T cell receptor beta chains below, sequenced in a study of a mutant IDH1 vaccine in newly diagnosed glioma (dated by TCRdb to the early 2020s). The intended sense of this specimen's time point label: week 11, during vaccination. Each vaccine dose, consisting of 300 ug of a 20-mer mutant IDH1 peptide in Montanide, was administered subcutaneously with topical imiquimod. Which antigens these TCRs recognize remains unknown. Libraries came from the immunoSEQ multiplex PCR assay. This is the immuneACCESS table as TCRdb keeps it, with only in-frame sequences that have V and J called. A part of the clones is gone; compared with another copy, unresolved V genes explain less than half, and the rest is unexplained. A total of approximately 24,000 clones appear in this sample, around 77% of them only once. The top ten hold roughly 9% of the sample. The sequences come from PBMCs, collected from a glioma patient whose treatment included an IDH1 peptide vaccine. These receptors all stem from a woman aged 18-30 years with glioma.

The chain links TRBV29-1 to TRBJ2-1; weak D call: TRBD1 (5 bases). Looked up from germline, CDR1 is SQVTM and CDR2 is ANQGSEA. This CDR3 contains 12 residues. Between the trimmed V and J ends, which lost 0 bases and 14 bases, there was a span of 14 bases. The CDR3: CSVEDPAGYKFF. The CDR3 coding sequence is TGCAGCGTTGAAGACCCGGCAGGGTATAAGTTCTTC.

The CDR3 nucleotides are TGTGCCAGCAGCTTAATGGGGGCCGTAGATACGCAGTATTTT. Amino acids: CASSLMGAVDTQYF. This chain joins TRBV7-2 and TRBJ2-3; a weak D match, TRBD1 (6 bases). With 2 bases removed from V and 5 bases from J, the gap between germline ends came to 11 bases. Germline V gene lookup returns CDR1 SGHTA and CDR2 FQGNSA. The CDR3 consists of 14 residues.